Presented here are 25 T cell receptor beta chains from one specimen sequenced in a study of post-analysis software for immune sequencing data. Study findings and constraints: Patients used roughly five TRBV segments, including TRBV5-6, TRBV5-1 and TRBV20-1, more often than controls.

Which antigens these TCRs recognize remains unknown. TCR beta libraries were prepared from cDNA with unique molecular identifiers. TCRdb itself ran the PCR reads through MiXCR, one entry per CDR3 protein. The table shows fewer than 900,000 distinct CDR3 sequences, with 46% occurring only once. Sequenced sample: blood. The receptors were gathered from a girl aged 10 to 17 with multiple sclerosis.

V gene TRBV27 combines with J gene TRBJ2-1, with TRBD2 identical over 9 bases. The CDR3 covers 15 residues. Trimming removed 6 bases from V and 2 bases from J; junction bases left unmatched: 5. CDR1 is MNHEY and CDR2 is SMNVEV in the germline V gene (reference sequence). The CDR3 DNA reads TGTGCCAGCAGCCCAGCTAGCGGGACCTACAATGAGCAGTTCTTC. This translates into CASSPASGTYNEQFF.

This clonotype turned up a few times. V gene TRBV10-3 combines with J gene TRBJ2-5; tentative D call: TRBD1 (5 bases). CDR1 and CDR2 from the germline V gene are ENHRY and SYGVKD. The CDR3 extends over 16 amino acids. V lost 0 bases to trimming and J lost 1 base, with 12 bases between them. The CDR3 nucleotides read TGTGCCATCAGTGAGTCGGGGCAGGGCCCCCAAGAGACCCAGTACTTC. Protein: CAISESGQGPQETQYF.

The chain uses TRBV6-6 and TRBJ2-5; D may be TRBD1 (6 bases). The CDR3 runs to 11 residues. Germline values: CDR1 MNHNY, CDR2 SVGAGI (reference sequence). V lost 11 bases, J lost 3 bases, and 10 bases lay in between. Written as DNA, the CDR3 is TGTGCCGCTAAGGGGGAAGAGACCCAGTACTTC. Encoded protein: CAAKGEETQYF.

The chain couples TRBV12-3 or TRBV12-4 to TRBJ2-1; D gene uncertain. The CDR3 extends over 12 amino acids. V lost 4 bases, J lost 8 bases, and 9 bases lay in between. The CDR3 protein is CASSSISHEQFF. CDR3 DNA: TGTGCCAGCAGTTCCATCTCCCATGAGCAGTTCTTC.

This clonotype was seen a few times. The chain couples TRBV18 to TRBJ2-4; 7 nucleotides align to TRBD1. The J call may be wrong; the DNA end is better matched by TRBJ2-7. The germline V gene has CDR1 KGHSH and CDR2 LQKENI. There are 15 residues in the CDR3. This CDR3 is CASSPGQGVVHEQYF. In DNA form, the CDR3 reads TGTGCCAGCTCACCAGGGCAGGGGGTTGTTCACGAGCAGTACTTC.

The table lists this clonotype with a few counts. The genes are TRBV25-1 and TRBJ2-7; D is undetermined. Trimming took 3 bases from V and 3 from J, leaving 9 bases between them. Germline V gives CDR1 MGHDK, CDR2 SYGVNS. The CDR3 spans 13 residues. Here the CDR3 DNA reads TGTGCCAGCAGTGAGCCCTTTGGCTACGAGCAGTACTTC. Amino acid sequence: CASSEPFGYEQYF.

This sequence joins TRBV7-2 and TRBJ2-3; 7 bases are a match to TRBD1. Germline V gene lookup returns CDR1 SGHTA and CDR2 FQGNSA. V was clipped by 2 bases and J by 4 bases; unmatched bases: 15. This CDR3 contains 18 residues. CDR3 nucleotide sequence: TGTGCCAGCAGCTTACGTCAAGGGGGCTGGTTGGGTGCAGATACGCAGTATTTT. It codes for CASSLRQGGWLGADTQYF.

The chain couples TRBV27 to TRBJ2-1; possibly TRBD1 for D (6 bases). CDR1 and CDR2 from the germline V gene are MNHEY and SMNVEV (reference sequence). The CDR3 runs to 14 residues. The V and J ends lost 5 bases and 7 bases respectively, with 15 bases between them. The CDR3 DNA sequence: TGTGCCAGCAGTACCACAGGGTCGGAGAATGAGCAGTTCTTC. Translating gives CASSTTGSENEQFF.

This clonotype appeared a few times. The chain carries TRBV5-1 and TRBJ2-7; perhaps TRBD1 as D (6 bases). The CDR3 is 14 residues long. V gave up 0 bases and J gave up 7 bases, with 14 bases separating them. Germline V gives CDR1 SGHRS, CDR2 YFSETQ. CDR3 loop: CASSLGGQPEEQYF. The CDR3 nucleotides are TGCGCCAGCAGCTTGGGGGGACAACCCGAAGAGCAGTACTTC.

This clonotype turned up a few times. The J gene is TRBJ2-2, the V gene TRBV4-3; 9 bases agree with TRBD2. V was clipped by 1 base and J by 4 bases; unmatched bases: 1. Per germline, CDR1 LGHNA and CDR2 YSLEER. The CDR3 is made up of 15 amino acids. The CDR3 region has the DNA TGCGCCAGCAGCCAAGGACTAGCGGTCACCGGGGAGCTGTTTTTT. Its protein is CASSQGLAVTGELFF.

The V call is TRBV12-3 or TRBV12-4, the J call TRBJ2-5; 9 nucleotides match TRBD2. Unmatched junction bases numbered 7, after V lost 3 bases and J lost 2 bases. The CDR3 has 16 residues. The CDR3 coding sequence is TGTGCCAGCAGTTTGAGAGCGGGAGGTTCACAAGAGACCCAGTACTTC. Residues: CASSLRAGGSQETQYF.

This clonotype was seen a few times. This chain links TRBV6-5 with TRBJ2-3; D is perhaps TRBD2 (5 bases). The germline V and J ends were trimmed by 5 bases and 6 bases, with 12 bases remaining between them. The CDR3 spans 13 residues. Germline CDR1 MNHEY, CDR2 SVGAGI. CDR3 coding DNA: TGTGCCAGCAGTGCCAGAGGGAGTGATACGCAGTATTTT. Translation: CASSARGSDTQYF.

The chain combines TRBV20-1 with TRBJ2-5; 7 nucleotides align to TRBD2. The V gene's germline CDR1 is DFQATT and CDR2 SNEGSKA (reference sequence). The CDR3 is made up of 15 amino acids. With 6 bases clipped from V and 3 bases from J, the junction kept 13 bases outside the gene matches. CDR3 nucleotides: TGCAGTGCGATGGTAGTGGGAGGGATGAAAGAGACCCAGTACTTC. Protein product: CSAMVVGGMKETQYF.

The CDR3 protein is CASSGTGVKNEQFF. The CDR3, as DNA: TGTGCCAGCAGTGGGACAGGGGTTAAAAATGAGCAGTTCTTC. The rearrangement uses TRBV27 and TRBJ2-1; 10 bases are a match to TRBD1. This CDR3 is 14 amino acids long. Germline CDR1 reads MNHEY; CDR2 reads SMNVEV (reference sequence). J gave up 7 bases and V 5 bases, and 5 bases lay outside the gene matches.

The rearrangement links TRBV12-3 or TRBV12-4 to TRBJ2-7; 8 bases map to TRBD1. J gave up 8 bases and V 6 bases, and 6 bases lay outside the gene matches. The CDR3 covers 12 residues. The CDR3 sequence: CASSPGGGKQYF. CDR3 nucleotides: TGTGCCAGCAGCCCAGGGGGCGGTAAGCAGTACTTC.

The rearrangement links TRBV3-1 to TRBJ2-3, with no clear D. Germline CDR1 LGHDT, CDR2 YNNKEL (reference sequence). V shed 5 bases and J shed 0 bases, with 12 bases lying between them. This CDR3 is built from 15 residues. The CDR3 is CASSSKQTSTDTQYF. Written as DNA, the CDR3 is TGTGCCAGCAGCTCAAAGCAGACCAGCACAGATACGCAGTATTTT.

The V and J genes are TRBV9 and TRBJ2-7; D is possibly TRBD1 (5 bases). CDR1 is SGDLS and CDR2 is YYNGEE in the germline V gene. The CDR3 has 16 residues. The V end was cut by 1 base, the J end by 3 bases, with 17 bases between. DNA for the CDR3: TGTGCCAGCAGCGTATTTAACTGGGGCCAAAACTACGAGCAGTACTTC. Translated: CASSVFNWGQNYEQYF.

The gene calls are TRBV7-9 and TRBJ2-7; D is possibly TRBD2 (5 bases). V shed 2 bases and J shed 9 bases, with 11 bases lying between them. CDR1 SEHNR and CDR2 FQNEAQ come from the germline V gene (reference sequence). The CDR3 covers 12 residues. The CDR3 DNA reads as TGTGCCAGCAGCTTACCTGAGGGCCCGCAGTACTTC. Its protein product is CASSLPEGPQYF.

A single count supports this clonotype. A read error may be the cause here, since a much bigger clone is one base away. The chain joins TRBV12-3 or TRBV12-4 to TRBJ2-1, with a possible D match to TRBD1 (5 bases). The V end was cut by 6 bases, the J end by 12 bases, with 15 bases between. The CDR3 length is 12 residues. CDR3: CASSWGSYRQFF. The CDR3 DNA reads as TGTGCCAGCAGCTGGGGCAGCTATAGGCAGTTCTTC.

There are a few counts of this clonotype. The chain joins TRBV7-2 to TRBJ2-3; D gene ambiguous. Trimming cost V 5 bases and J 2 bases, with 11 bases left between them. The germline CDR1 and CDR2 sequences are SGHTA and FQGNSA. CDR3 length: 14 amino acids. CDR3 loop: CASSDWRLTDTQYF. In nucleotides, the CDR3 is TGTGCCAGCAGCGACTGGAGACTCACAGATACGCAGTATTTT.

Written as DNA, the CDR3 is TGCAGTGCCAGACCTTCCGAGGCAGGGATGAATGAGCAGTTCTTC. Translation: CSARPSEAGMNEQFF. This sequence joins TRBV20-1 and TRBJ2-1; TRBD1 might be the D (5 bases). With 6 bases removed from V and 7 bases from J, the gap between germline ends came to 22 bases. The CDR3 loop spans 15 amino acids. CDR1 and CDR2 from the germline V gene are DFQATT and SNEGSKA (reference sequence).

The chain couples TRBV7-3 to TRBJ2-5, with 7 bases lining up with TRBD1. There are 15 residues in the CDR3. J was trimmed by 3 bases and V by 2 bases; bases with no gene match: 6. Germline V gene sequence: CDR1 SGHTA, CDR2 FQGTGA. The CDR3 DNA sequence: TGTGCCAGCAGCTTAGGGTTCGGGACAGAAGAGACCCAGTACTTC. Protein sequence: CASSLGFGTEETQYF. Together with reference TRBV7-3 and TRBJ2-5, the CDR3 gives the full variable domain: GAGVSQTPSNKVTEKGKYVELRCDPISGHTALYWYRQSLGQGPEFLIYFQGTGAADDSGLPNDRFFAVRPEGSVSTLKIQRTERGDSAVYLCASSLGFGTEETQYFGPGTRLLVL.

This clonotype occurred many times. V usage is TRBV7-2 and J usage is TRBJ2-3, with no clear D. This CDR3 has 13 residues. The V end lost 2 bases, the J end lost 3 bases, and 6 bases lay between the germline ends. CDR1 is SGHTA and CDR2 is FQGNSA in the germline V gene. This CDR3 is CASSLPSTDTQYF. CDR3 in DNA: TGTGCCAGCAGCTTACCTTCGACAGATACGCAGTATTTT.

The chain carries TRBV28 and TRBJ1-2, with 9 bases aligning to TRBD1. V trimming: 2 bases; J trimming: 3 bases; junction bases outside the gene matches: 4. CDR3 length equals 15 residues. Germline V gene sequence: CDR1 MDHEN, CDR2 SYDVKM. As DNA, the CDR3 is TGTGCCAGCAGTTTAACAGGGGGCGAGGACTATGGCTACACCTTC. Its translation: CASSLTGGEDYGYTF.

The chain combines TRBV2 with TRBJ2-1; possibly TRBD1 for D (6 bases). V was trimmed by 6 bases and J by 2 bases, leaving 14 bases between them. Germline CDR1 and CDR2: SNHLY and FYNNEI. CDR3 size: 15 residues. CDR3 coding DNA: TGTGCCAGCAGGAGCGACAGGTCTGCCTACAATGAGCAGTTCTTC. It encodes CASRSDRSAYNEQFF.